The entry below describes one T cell receptor beta chain. These data are taken from a study of blood T cell repertoires in COVID-19. On the study more broadly: The United States, Italy and Spain provided the acute and convalescent COVID-19 samples. Sample material is recorded as cDNA or gDNA derived from T cells, B-cell-depleted T cells, or PBMCs.

In the source study's methods: Reference gene primers were amplified, and this amplification served to estimate nucleated cell counts. Produced via immunoSEQ multiplex PCR; TCRdb's table is partial and in-frame only. That table is the source of V, J and clone size, and D and trimming were worked out from the DNA. Of around 260,000 clones in the sample, approximately 86% were seen once. Germline V gene lookup returns CDR1 SGHVS and CDR2 FQNEAQ. This CDR3 has 15 residues. V was pared by 2 bases and J by 1 base, with 2 bases of the junction left unmatched. The chain links TRBV7-8 to TRBJ2-1; 7 positions agree with TRBD2. The specimen sequenced was peripheral blood. The origin of this receptor is a man between 18 and 35 years old with active or convalescent COVID-19. The CDR3 bases are TGTGCCAGCAGCTTAAGCGGGAATTCCTACAATGAGCAGTTCTTC. Translated: CASSLSGNSYNEQFF.